This T cell receptor beta chain was identified in a study of blood T cell repertoires in COVID-19 (dated by TCRdb to 2020 to 2021). Context from the whole study: Collaborator samples came from the United States, Italy and Spain and covered acute and convalescent phases of COVID-19. Nearly every sample came with metadata listing a de-identified subject ID, COVID-19 status, age in years and sex. A freely available public database, intended as a resource for researchers studying the immune response to SARS-CoV-2, is where the repertoires were released. Deeply sampled blood TCRbeta repertoires from subjects exposed to, actively infected with, or recovered from COVID-19 were included in the dataset. Samples were obtained from the ongoing ImmuneRACE study (first 160 participants) and from 1,254 subjects provided by 6 global collaborators. Where available, HLA class I and class II types were obtained from metadata supplied by the sample provider rather than from assay-based typing. The material from the prospective study consisted of cDNA or gDNA derived from T cells, B-cell-depleted T cells, or PBMCs. Overall results and qualifications from the work: The quantity of clinical and demographic metadata differed by source and by participant and was supplied without curation.

The germline V gene sets CDR1 to KGHSH and CDR2 to LQKENI. V is trimmed back by 2 bases and J by 9 bases, and the junction contains 10 bases that no gene match accounts for. CDR3 length: 17 amino acids, cysteine to phenylalanine. Here the CDR3 DNA is all that survives: 51 bases in frame from base 1. A single count supports this clone. The specificity of this receptor is unknown. Base qualities are missing; no much larger clone stands one base away. Participants in the prospective study were aged roughly 18 to 100 years, lived in about two dozen United States geographic areas, and enrolled through a virtual design. To assign participants to cohorts, the prospective study relied on clinical history that participants themselves reported in a screening survey and a study questionnaire. In the prospective study, mobile phlebotomists collected whole blood, serum and a nasopharyngeal or oropharyngeal swab from each participant. Participants in the prospective study had the option to provide additional blood draws and questionnaires over a roughly 2-month period. Before DNA extraction, prospective study blood samples were shipped either frozen or at room temperature.

TCRbeta CDR3 regions were amplified from genomic DNA by means of the immunoSEQ Assay, a bias-controlled multiplex PCR. On the authors' methods: The number of nucleated cells in each sample was estimated from the amplification of reference gene primers within the assay. Sequence reads were collapsed and filtered to measure the absolute abundance of every unique TCRbeta CDR3 rearrangement. Productive Simpson clonality was computed per sample as the square root of Simpson's diversity index over productive rearrangements. What TCRdb holds here is the immuneACCESS table cut down to in-frame rearrangements. Part of the clones is not present; checked against another copy, under half of the missing clones reflect an unresolved V gene, and the others are unexplained. V, J and clone size are taken as reported in that table, and D and trimming were inferred from the DNA itself. Here the sample has around 320,000 clones; 90% occur a single time. Around 4.3% of the sample belongs to the ten largest clones.

Sequencing was performed on PBMCs or T cells enriched from blood (not recorded which). The source of this sequence is a woman between 18 and 30 years old with acute COVID-19. The rearranged chain carries TRBV18 and TRBJ1-6, and TRBD1 matches 10 of the central bases. This receptor has the CDR3 CASSPATGTGVGSPLHF. Read as DNA, the sequence is TGTGCCAGCTCACCAGCGACCGGGACAGGGGTCGGTTCACCCCTCCACTTT.